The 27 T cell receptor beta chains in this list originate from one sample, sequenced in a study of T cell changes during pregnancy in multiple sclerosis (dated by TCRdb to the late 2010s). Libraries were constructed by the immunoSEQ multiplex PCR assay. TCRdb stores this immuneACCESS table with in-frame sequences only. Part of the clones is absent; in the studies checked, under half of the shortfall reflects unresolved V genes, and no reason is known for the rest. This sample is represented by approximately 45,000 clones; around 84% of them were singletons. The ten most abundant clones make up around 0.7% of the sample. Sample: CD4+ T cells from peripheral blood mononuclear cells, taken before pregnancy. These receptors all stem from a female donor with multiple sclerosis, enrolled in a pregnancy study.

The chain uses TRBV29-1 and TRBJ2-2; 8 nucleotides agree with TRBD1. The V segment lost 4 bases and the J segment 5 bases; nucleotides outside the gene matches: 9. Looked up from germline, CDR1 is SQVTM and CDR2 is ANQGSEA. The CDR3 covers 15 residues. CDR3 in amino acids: CSVAQIQGGTGELFF. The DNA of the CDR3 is TGCAGCGTTGCACAAATACAGGGGGGAACCGGGGAGCTGTTTTTT.

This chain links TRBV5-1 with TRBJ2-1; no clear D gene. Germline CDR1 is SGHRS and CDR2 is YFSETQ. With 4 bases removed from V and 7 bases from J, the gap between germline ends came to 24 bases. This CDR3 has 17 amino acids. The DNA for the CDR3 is TGCGCCAGCAGCCAACTGCTAGACCGCTTTTCCGGTAATGAGCAGTTCTTC. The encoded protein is CASSQLLDRFSGNEQFF. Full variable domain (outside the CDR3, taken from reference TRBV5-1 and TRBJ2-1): KAGVTQTPRYLIKTRGQQVTLSCSPISGHRSVSWYQQTPGQGLQFLFEYFSETQRNKGNFPGRFSGRQFSNSRSEMNVSTLELGDSALYLCASSQLLDRFSGNEQFFGPGTRLTVL.

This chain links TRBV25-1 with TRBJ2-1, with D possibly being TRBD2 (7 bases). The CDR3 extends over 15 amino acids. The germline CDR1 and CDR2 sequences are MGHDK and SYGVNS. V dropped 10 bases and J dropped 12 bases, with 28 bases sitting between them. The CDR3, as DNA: TGTGCCATTCGAGGGGGGGAAGGGTCCTCAATGACGCAGTTCTTC. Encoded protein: CAIRGGEGSSMTQFF.

The CDR3 nucleotides are TGCGCCAGCAGCTTGGAAGTGACAGGGCCCAATGAGCAGTTCTTC. As protein: CASSLEVTGPNEQFF. The V gene is TRBV5-1, the J gene TRBJ2-1; TRBD1 matches 7 bases. CDR1 SGHRS and CDR2 YFSETQ come from the germline V gene. V lost 0 bases to trimming and J lost 6 bases; unmatched junction nucleotides: 6. This CDR3 region has 15 residues.

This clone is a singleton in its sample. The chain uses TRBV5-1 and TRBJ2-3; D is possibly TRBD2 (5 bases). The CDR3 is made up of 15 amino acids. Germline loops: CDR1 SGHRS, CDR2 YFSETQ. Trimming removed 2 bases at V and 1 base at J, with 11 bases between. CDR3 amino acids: CASSFEGFGTDTQYF. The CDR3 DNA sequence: TGCGCCAGCAGCTTCGAGGGTTTTGGCACAGATACGCAGTATTTT.

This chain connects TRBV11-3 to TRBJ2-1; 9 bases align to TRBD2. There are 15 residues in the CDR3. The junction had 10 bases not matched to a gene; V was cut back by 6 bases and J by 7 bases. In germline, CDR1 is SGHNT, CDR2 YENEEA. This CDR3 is CASSQVAGGYNEQFF. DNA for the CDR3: TGTGCCAGCAGTCAGGTGGCGGGAGGGTATAATGAGCAGTTCTTC. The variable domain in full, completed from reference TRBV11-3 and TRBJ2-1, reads EAGVVQSPRYKIIEKKQPVAFWCNPISGHNTLYWYLQNLGQGPELLIRYENEEAVDDSQLPKDRFSAERLKGVDSTLKIQPAELGDSAVYLCASSQVAGGYNEQFFGPGTRLTVL.

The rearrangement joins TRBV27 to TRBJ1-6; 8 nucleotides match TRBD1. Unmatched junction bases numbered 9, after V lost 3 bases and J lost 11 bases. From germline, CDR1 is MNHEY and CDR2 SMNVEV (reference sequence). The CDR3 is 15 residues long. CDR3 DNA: TGTGCCAGCAGTTTTGGCGGACAGGGCCGGCCACCCCTCCACTTT. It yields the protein CASSFGGQGRPPLHF.

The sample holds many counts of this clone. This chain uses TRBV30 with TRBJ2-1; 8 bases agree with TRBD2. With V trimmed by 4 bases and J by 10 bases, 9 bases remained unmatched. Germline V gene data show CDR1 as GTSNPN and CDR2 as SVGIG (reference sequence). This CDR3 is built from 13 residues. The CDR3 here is CAWTPGLAREQFF. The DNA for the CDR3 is TGTGCCTGGACCCCTGGACTAGCCCGGGAGCAGTTCTTC.

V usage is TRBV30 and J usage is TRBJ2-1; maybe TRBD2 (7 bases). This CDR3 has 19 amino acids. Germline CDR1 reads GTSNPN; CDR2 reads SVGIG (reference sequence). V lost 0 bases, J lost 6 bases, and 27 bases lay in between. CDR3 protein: CAWSVIGGFIGRPLNEQFF. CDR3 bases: TGTGCCTGGAGTGTAATTGGGGGCTTTATCGGGAGGCCCCTCAATGAGCAGTTCTTC.

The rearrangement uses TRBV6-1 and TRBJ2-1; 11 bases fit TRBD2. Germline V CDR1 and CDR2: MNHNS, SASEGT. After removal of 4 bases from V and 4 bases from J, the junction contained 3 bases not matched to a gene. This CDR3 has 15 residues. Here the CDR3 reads CASSASGRTYNEQFF. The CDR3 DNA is TGTGCCAGCAGTGCTAGCGGGAGGACTTACAATGAGCAGTTCTTC.

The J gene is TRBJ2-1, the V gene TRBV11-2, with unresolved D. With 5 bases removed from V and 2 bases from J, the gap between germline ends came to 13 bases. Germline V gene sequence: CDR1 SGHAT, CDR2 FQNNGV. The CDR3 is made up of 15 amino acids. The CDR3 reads CASSTQVSAYNEQFF. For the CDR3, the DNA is TGTGCCAGCAGCACCCAGGTCAGTGCCTACAATGAGCAGTTCTTC.

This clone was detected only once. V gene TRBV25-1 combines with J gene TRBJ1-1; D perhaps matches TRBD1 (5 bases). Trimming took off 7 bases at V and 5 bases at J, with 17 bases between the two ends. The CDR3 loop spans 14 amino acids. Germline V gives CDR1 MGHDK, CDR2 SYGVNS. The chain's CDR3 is CASTQRGGGTEAFF. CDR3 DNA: TGTGCCAGCACCCAACGGGGGGGTGGGACTGAAGCTTTCTTT. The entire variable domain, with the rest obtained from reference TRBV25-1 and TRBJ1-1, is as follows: EADIYQTPRYLVIGTGKKITLECSQTMGHDKMYWYQQDPGMELHLIHYSYGVNSTEKGDLSSESTVSRIRTEHFPLTLESARPSHTSQYLCASTQRGGGTEAFFGQGTRLTVV.

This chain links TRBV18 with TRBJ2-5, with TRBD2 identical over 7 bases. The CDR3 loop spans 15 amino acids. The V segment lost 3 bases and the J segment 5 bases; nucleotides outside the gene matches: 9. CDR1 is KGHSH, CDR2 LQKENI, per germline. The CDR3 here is CASSPLGGGLETQYF. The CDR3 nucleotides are TGTGCCAGCTCACCCCTCGGGGGAGGGTTGGAGACCCAGTACTTC.

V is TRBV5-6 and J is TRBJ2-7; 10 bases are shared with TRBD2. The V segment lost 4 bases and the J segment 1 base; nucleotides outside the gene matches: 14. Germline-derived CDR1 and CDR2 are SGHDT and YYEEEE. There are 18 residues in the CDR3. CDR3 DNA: TGTGCCAGCAGCCCAAAGTTTTTAGGAGCGGGAGGGTCCTACGAGCAGTACTTC. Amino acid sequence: CASSPKFLGAGGSYEQYF.

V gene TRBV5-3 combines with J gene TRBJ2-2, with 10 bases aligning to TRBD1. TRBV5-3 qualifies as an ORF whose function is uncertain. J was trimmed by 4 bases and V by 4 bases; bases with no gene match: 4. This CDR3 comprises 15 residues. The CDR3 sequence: CARSMDRGITGELFF. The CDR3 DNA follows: TGTGCCAGAAGCATGGACAGGGGGATCACCGGGGAGCTGTTTTTT.

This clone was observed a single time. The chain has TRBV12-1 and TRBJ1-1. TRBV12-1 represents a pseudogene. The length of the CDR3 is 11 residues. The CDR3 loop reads CASSSRWEAFF. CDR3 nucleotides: TGTGCCAGCAGCTCGCGGTGGGAAGCTTTCTTT.

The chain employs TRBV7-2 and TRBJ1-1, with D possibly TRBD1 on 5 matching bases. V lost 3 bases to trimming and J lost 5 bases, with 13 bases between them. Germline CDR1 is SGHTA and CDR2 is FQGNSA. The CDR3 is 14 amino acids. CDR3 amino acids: CASSFNGGLTEAFF. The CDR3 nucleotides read TGTGCCAGCAGCTTTAATGGGGGGTTGACTGAAGCTTTCTTT.

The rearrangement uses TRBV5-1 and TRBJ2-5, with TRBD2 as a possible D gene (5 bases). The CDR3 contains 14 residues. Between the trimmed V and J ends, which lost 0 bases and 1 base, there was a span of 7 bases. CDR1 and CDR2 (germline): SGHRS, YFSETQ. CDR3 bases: TGCGCCAGCAGCTTGGCCGGACTCCAAGAGACCCAGTACTTC. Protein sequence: CASSLAGLQETQYF.

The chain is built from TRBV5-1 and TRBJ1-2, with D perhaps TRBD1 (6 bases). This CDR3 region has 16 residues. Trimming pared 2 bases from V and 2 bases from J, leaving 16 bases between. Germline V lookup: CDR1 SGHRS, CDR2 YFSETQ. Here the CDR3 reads CASSFSPGHDNYGYTF. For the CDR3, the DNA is TGCGCCAGCAGCTTCTCCCCGGGACATGACAACTATGGCTACACCTTC.

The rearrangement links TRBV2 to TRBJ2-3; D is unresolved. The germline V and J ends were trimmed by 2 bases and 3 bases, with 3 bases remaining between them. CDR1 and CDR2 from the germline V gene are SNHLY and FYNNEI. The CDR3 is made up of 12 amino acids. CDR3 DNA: TGTGCCAGCAGTGAACAGACAGATACGCAGTATTTT. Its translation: CASSEQTDTQYF.

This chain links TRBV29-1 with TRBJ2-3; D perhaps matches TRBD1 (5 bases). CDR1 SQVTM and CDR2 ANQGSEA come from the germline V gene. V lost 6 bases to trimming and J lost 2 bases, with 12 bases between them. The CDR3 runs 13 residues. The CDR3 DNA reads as TGCAGCGTGGGGCGTTACCCCACAGATACGCAGTATTTT. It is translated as CSVGRYPTDTQYF.

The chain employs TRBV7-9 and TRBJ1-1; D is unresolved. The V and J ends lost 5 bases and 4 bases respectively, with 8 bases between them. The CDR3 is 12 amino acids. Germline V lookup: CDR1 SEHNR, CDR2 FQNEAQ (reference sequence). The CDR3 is CASSQMSTEAFF. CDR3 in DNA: TGTGCCAGCAGCCAAATGAGCACTGAAGCTTTCTTT.

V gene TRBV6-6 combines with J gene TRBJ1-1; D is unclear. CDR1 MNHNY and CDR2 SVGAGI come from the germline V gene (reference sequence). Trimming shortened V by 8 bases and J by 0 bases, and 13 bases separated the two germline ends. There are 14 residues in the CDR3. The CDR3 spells CASGGSIMNTEAFF. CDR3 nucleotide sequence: TGTGCCAGCGGAGGGAGTATCATGAACACTGAAGCTTTCTTT.

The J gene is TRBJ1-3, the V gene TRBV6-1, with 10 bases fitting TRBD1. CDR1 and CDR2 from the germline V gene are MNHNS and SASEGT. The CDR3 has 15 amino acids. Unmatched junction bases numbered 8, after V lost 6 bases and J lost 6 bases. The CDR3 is CASRKTGTGVNTIYF. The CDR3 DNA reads TGTGCCAGCAGGAAAACCGGGACAGGGGTAAACACCATATATTTT.

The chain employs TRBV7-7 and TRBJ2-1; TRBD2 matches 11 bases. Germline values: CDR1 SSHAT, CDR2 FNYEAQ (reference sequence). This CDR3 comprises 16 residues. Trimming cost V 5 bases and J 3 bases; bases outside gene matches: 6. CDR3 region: CASSISGTSGYNEQFF. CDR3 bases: TGTGCCAGCAGCATATCCGGGACTAGCGGCTACAATGAGCAGTTCTTC.

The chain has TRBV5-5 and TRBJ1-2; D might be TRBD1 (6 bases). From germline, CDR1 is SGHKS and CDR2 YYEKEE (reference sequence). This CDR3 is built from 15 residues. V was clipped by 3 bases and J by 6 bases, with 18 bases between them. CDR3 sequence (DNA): TGTGCCAGCAGCTGGGGGGGGGCTCCCGGAAATGGCTACACCTTC. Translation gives CASSWGGAPGNGYTF. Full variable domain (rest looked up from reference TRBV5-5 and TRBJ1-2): DAGVTQSPTHLIKTRGQQVTLRCSPISGHKSVSWYQQVLGQGPQFIFQYYEKEERGRGNFPDRFSARQFPNYSSELNVNALLLGDSALYLCASSWGGAPGNGYTFGSGTRLTVV.

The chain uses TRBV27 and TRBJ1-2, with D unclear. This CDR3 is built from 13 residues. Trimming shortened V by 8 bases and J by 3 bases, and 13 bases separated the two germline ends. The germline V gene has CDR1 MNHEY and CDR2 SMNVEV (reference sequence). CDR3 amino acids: CASSGISDYGYTF. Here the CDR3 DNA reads TGTGCCAGCTCGGGAATTTCAGACTATGGCTACACCTTC.